A single sample is the source of the 21 T cell receptor beta chains below, sequenced in a study of blood T cell repertoires in COVID-19. Using immunoSEQ multiplex PCR, the repertoire was profiled, and TCRdb retains in-frame clones only, with some absent. This sample has 210,000 or so clones, with 85% to 90% found just once. Material: peripheral blood. These TCRs come from a man younger than 30 with active or convalescent COVID-19.

This chain uses TRBV3-1 (or the pseudogene TRBV3-2) with TRBJ2-7; TRBD1 agrees at 10 bases. The CDR3 sequence is 15 residues long. V shed 5 bases and J 6 bases; nucleotides not matched to a gene: 10. CDR1 LGHDT and CDR2 YNNKEL come from the germline V gene (reference sequence). CDR3 loop: CASSLSSGQGSEQYF. As DNA, the CDR3 is TGTGCCAGCAGCTTATCTTCGGGACAGGGGTCCGAGCAGTACTTC.

This clone was counted only a few times. The chain employs TRBV7-3 and TRBJ2-7; D unclear. The CDR3 is made up of 13 amino acids. V was pared by 3 bases and J by 7 bases, with 13 bases between. The germline V gene encodes CDR1 SGHTA and CDR2 FQGTGA. CDR3 sequence (DNA): TGTGCCAGCAGCTTGCCCCCAGCCGGGGAGCAGTACTTC. Residues: CASSLPPAGEQYF.

The chain joins TRBV2 to TRBJ1-2, with D uncertain. Trimming stripped 6 bases from V and 8 bases from J, with 13 bases between. This CDR3 is 12 amino acids long. CDR1 and CDR2 (germline): SNHLY, FYNNEI. The CDR3 sequence: CASRRRYEGYTF. The CDR3 nucleotides are TGTGCCAGCAGGCGGAGGTACGAGGGCTACACCTTC. The variable domain in full, with the rest retrieved from reference TRBV2 and TRBJ1-2, is EPEVTQTPSHQVTQMGQEVILRCVPISNHLYFYWYRQILGQKVEFLVSFYNNEISEKSEIFDDQFSVERPDGSNFTLKIRSTKLEDSAMYFCASRRRYEGYTFGSGTRLTVV.

The chain combines TRBV5-1 with TRBJ2-1, with TRBD1 matching over 9 bases. CDR1 and CDR2 (germline): SGHRS, YFSETQ. The CDR3 is made up of 15 amino acids. Trimming at V came to 8 bases and at J to 2 bases, leaving 8 bases not matched to a gene. The CDR3: CASYTDRGAYNEQFF. DNA of the CDR3: TGCGCCAGTTACACCGACAGGGGGGCCTACAATGAGCAGTTCTTC.

On this clone: The junction does not match germline at one end; this may be a read error. The rearrangement joins TRBV4-1 to TRBJ2-7; 9 bases are shared with TRBD1. Germline loops: CDR1 MGHRA, CDR2 YSYEKL. CDR3 length: 16 residues. The CDR3 DNA is TGCGCCCGCAGCCGACTACAGGGGGCCAACTCCTACGAGCAGTACTTC. It encodes CARSRLQGANSYEQYF.

The genes are TRBV6-2 or TRBV6-3 and TRBJ2-7, with 10 positions matching TRBD2. The V segment lost 0 bases and the J segment 2 bases; nucleotides outside the gene matches: 4. CDR3 length equals 16 residues. Germline values: CDR1 MNHEY, CDR2 SVGEGT. The CDR3 reads CASSYSPAGGPYEQYF. Written as DNA, the CDR3 is TGTGCCAGCAGTTACTCCCCAGCGGGAGGGCCCTACGAGCAGTACTTC.

The chain joins TRBV7-9 to TRBJ2-1; possibly TRBD1 for D (6 bases). Germline assignment: CDR1 SEHNR and CDR2 FQNEAQ (reference sequence). The CDR3 extends over 17 amino acids. Trimming cost V 7 bases and J 1 base, with 20 bases left between them. The CDR3 DNA reads TGTGCCAGCACCACACCGGGGTGGGACATATCCTACAATGAGCAGTTCTTC. Translated: CASTTPGWDISYNEQFF.

The CDR3 nucleotides are TGTGCCAGCAGCTCCGTGACAGGGGGCACGTTTGGGACCGGGGAGCTGTTTTTT. Its protein product is CASSSVTGGTFGTGELFF. V and J are TRBV7-3 and TRBJ2-2; TRBD1 matches 10 bases. There are 18 residues in the CDR3. V lost 4 bases, J lost 5 bases, and 13 bases stayed unmatched. Germline V gene lookup returns CDR1 SGHTA and CDR2 FQGTGA.

V usage is TRBV19 and J usage is TRBJ1-1; possible D gene TRBD1, 6 bases. The CDR3 length is 15 residues. The V and J ends lost 7 bases and 3 bases respectively, with 18 bases between them. Germline V gives CDR1 LNHDA, CDR2 SQIVND (reference sequence). CDR3 region: CASIPLRGAHTEAFF. The CDR3 nucleotides read TGTGCCAGTATTCCACTCAGGGGCGCCCACACTGAAGCTTTCTTT.

The chain is built from TRBV9 and TRBJ1-1; the D gene is possibly TRBD1 (5 bases). Trimming left V 4 bases short and J 2 bases short, with 12 bases between. This CDR3 spans 14 amino acids. Germline V gene sequence: CDR1 SGDLS, CDR2 YYNGEE. The CDR3 DNA reads TGTGCCAGCAGCTGGGGGGACCTTAACACTGAAGCTTTCTTT. It yields the protein CASSWGDLNTEAFF.

This clone showed up just once. The gene calls are TRBV5-4 and TRBJ2-6, with D maybe TRBD1 (5 bases). The V gene lost 0 bases and the J gene lost 2 bases, with 6 bases spanning the gap. Germline CDR1 reads SGHNT; CDR2 reads YYREEE (reference sequence). This CDR3 contains 15 residues. The CDR3 loop is CASSLEGTGANVLTF. In DNA, the CDR3 is TGTGCCAGCAGCTTGGAGGGGACTGGGGCCAACGTCCTGACTTTC.

This chain links TRBV11-2 with TRBJ2-5; 13 nucleotides align to TRBD2. This CDR3 is built from 16 residues. J gave up 2 bases and V 3 bases, and 3 bases lay outside the gene matches. Germline loops: CDR1 SGHAT, CDR2 FQNNGV. The CDR3 sequence: CASSFGLAGAQETQYF. CDR3 DNA: TGTGCCAGCAGCTTCGGACTAGCGGGGGCACAAGAGACCCAGTACTTC.

This chain connects TRBV7-9 to TRBJ1-6; D not resolved. V dropped 1 base and J dropped 8 bases, with 12 bases sitting between them. CDR3 length: 15 amino acids. The germline V gene has CDR1 SEHNR and CDR2 FQNEAQ (reference sequence). CDR3 coding DNA: TGTGCCAGCAGCTTAGGTGGACTACCATATTCACCCCTCCACTTT. Its translation: CASSLGGLPYSPLHF.

The CDR3 loop is CAWSDRGNNQPQHF. The CDR3 region has the DNA TGTGCCTGGAGTGACCGGGGGAACAATCAGCCCCAGCATTTT. The chain couples TRBV30 to TRBJ1-5; D perhaps matches TRBD1 (5 bases). CDR3 size: 14 residues. V lost 1 base to trimming and J lost 3 bases, with 10 bases between them. CDR1 is GTSNPN and CDR2 is SVGIG in the germline V gene (reference sequence).

This chain uses TRBV7-2 with TRBJ2-7; the match to TRBD2 covers 10 bases. This CDR3 region has 16 residues. Trimming at V came to 5 bases and at J to 5 bases, leaving 12 bases not matched to a gene. The germline CDR1 and CDR2 sequences are SGHTA and FQGNSA. CDR3 sequence (DNA): TGTGCCAGCAGCCCCAACTCCCCACTAGCGGGAAACGAGCAGTACTTC. Translated: CASSPNSPLAGNEQYF.

V is TRBV19 and J is TRBJ2-3; D unresolved. With 3 bases removed from V and 1 base from J, the gap between germline ends came to 17 bases. CDR1 and CDR2 from the germline V gene are LNHDA and SQIVND (reference sequence). The CDR3 length is 17 residues. For the CDR3, the DNA is TGTGCCAGTAGTATCTTTAGCTCGGCCGGTGGCACAGATACGCAGTATTTT. Protein: CASSIFSSAGGTDTQYF.

This chain connects TRBV5-1 to TRBJ2-3; D not resolved. V lost 4 bases, J lost 3 bases, and 12 bases lay in between. The CDR3 runs 14 residues. Germline CDR1 and CDR2: SGHRS and YFSETQ. The CDR3 loop is CASSTWARTDTQYF. CDR3 DNA: TGCGCCAGCAGCACTTGGGCCCGGACAGATACGCAGTATTTT.

The chain's CDR3 is CASRDDRGRLDNEQFF. For the CDR3, the DNA is TGTGCCAGTAGGGACGACAGGGGGCGTCTGGACAATGAGCAGTTCTTC. The gene calls are TRBV19 and TRBJ2-1, with 10 bases lining up with TRBD1. V trimming: 6 bases; J trimming: 5 bases; junction bases outside the gene matches: 10. Germline CDR1 reads LNHDA; CDR2 reads SQIVND (reference sequence). CDR3 size: 16 residues.

The chain has TRBV10-3 and TRBJ1-2, with D possibly being TRBD1 (5 bases). Looked up from germline, CDR1 is ENHRY and CDR2 is SYGVKD. The CDR3 is 15 residues long. V lost 2 bases and J 0 bases, leaving 10 bases between the germline ends. The CDR3, as DNA: TGTGCCATCAGTGAGGACAGCCTCACTAACTATGGCTACACCTTC. Protein: CAISEDSLTNYGYTF.

This chain connects TRBV18 to TRBJ2-1; D is ambiguous. The CDR3 length is 15 residues. The V gene lost 3 bases and the J gene lost 0 bases, with 9 bases spanning the gap. Germline V gene lookup returns CDR1 KGHSH and CDR2 LQKENI. CDR3 nucleotides: TGTGCCAGCTCACCGGCGGTTAGCTCCTACAATGAGCAGTTCTTC. As protein: CASSPAVSSYNEQFF.

The chain recombines TRBV5-1 with TRBJ1-1, with D possibly being TRBD1 (5 bases). Trimming removed 0 bases at V and 4 bases at J, with 13 bases between. The CDR3 is 15 amino acids. From germline, CDR1 is SGHRS and CDR2 YFSETQ. This CDR3 is CASSLETRVVTEAFF. The CDR3 DNA reads TGCGCCAGCAGCTTGGAAACCAGGGTAGTCACTGAAGCTTTCTTT. Combining the CDR3 with reference TRBV5-1 and TRBJ1-1 gives the whole variable domain KAGVTQTPRYLIKTRGQQVTLSCSPISGHRSVSWYQQTPGQGLQFLFEYFSETQRNKGNFPGRFSGRQFSNSRSEMNVSTLELGDSALYLCASSLETRVVTEAFFGQGTRLTVV.